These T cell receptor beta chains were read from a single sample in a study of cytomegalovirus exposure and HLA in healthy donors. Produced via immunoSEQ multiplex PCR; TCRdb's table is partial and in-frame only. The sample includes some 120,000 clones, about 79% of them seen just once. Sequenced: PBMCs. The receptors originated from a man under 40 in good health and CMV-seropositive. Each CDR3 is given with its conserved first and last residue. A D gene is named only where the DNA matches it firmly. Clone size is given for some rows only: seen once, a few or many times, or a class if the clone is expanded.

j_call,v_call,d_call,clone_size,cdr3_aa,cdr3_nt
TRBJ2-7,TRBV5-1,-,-,CASSGTYEQYF,TGCGCCAGCAGTGGCACCTACGAGCAGTACTTC
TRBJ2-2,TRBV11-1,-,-,CTSSFPQGTLNTGELFF,TGTACCAGCAGCTTCCCTCAAGGGACACTGAACACCGGGGAGCTGTTTTTT
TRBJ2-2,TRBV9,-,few,CASSGAPPGELFF,TGTGCCAGCAGCGGAGCCCCACCAGGGGAGCTGTTTTTT
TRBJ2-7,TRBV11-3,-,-,CASSIRGGDEQYF,TGTGCCAGCAGCATTAGAGGGGGTGACGAGCAGTACTTC
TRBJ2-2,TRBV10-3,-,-,CAISDFLNTGELFF,TGTGCCATCAGTGATTTTCTGAACACCGGGGAGCTGTTTTTT
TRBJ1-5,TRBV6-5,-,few,CASSYRSEGNQPQHF,TGTGCCAGCAGTTACCGGTCGGAGGGCAATCAGCCCCAGCATTTT
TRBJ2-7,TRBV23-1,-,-,CASSHSRQNLSYEQYF,TGCGCCAGCAGCCATTCTAGACAGAACCTTTCCTACGAGCAGTACTTC
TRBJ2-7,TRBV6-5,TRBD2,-,CAGSYYGTSGHEQYF,TGTGCCGGCAGCTACTACGGGACTAGCGGCCACGAGCAGTACTTC
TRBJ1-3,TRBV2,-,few,CASRQVISGNTIYF,TGTGCCAGCAGACAGGTTATCTCTGGAAACACCATATATTTT
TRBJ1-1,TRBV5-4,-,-,CASSSGVLGYTEAFF,TGTGCCAGCAGCTCGGGGGTTTTGGGGTACACTGAAGCTTTCTTT
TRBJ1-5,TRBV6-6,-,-,CASRDAGDSNQPQHF,TGTGCCAGCAGGGACGCGGGGGATAGCAATCAGCCCCAGCATTTT
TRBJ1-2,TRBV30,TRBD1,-,CARRDSDYYGYTF,TGTGCCCGAAGGGACAGCGACTACTATGGCTACACCTTC
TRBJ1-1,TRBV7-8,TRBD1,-,CASSPRTGANTEAFF,TGTGCCAGCAGCCCCCGGACAGGGGCTAACACTGAAGCTTTCTTT
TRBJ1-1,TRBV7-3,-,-,CASSLTAGLTEAFF,TGTGCCAGCAGCTTAACAGCAGGGCTGACTGAAGCTTTCTTT
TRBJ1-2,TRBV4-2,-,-,CASSLSRGAVYGYTF,TGTGCCAGCAGCCTATCACGCGGGGCTGTATATGGCTACACCTTC
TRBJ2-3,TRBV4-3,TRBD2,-,CASSLGGSGSSSTDTQYF,TGCGCCAGCAGCCTAGGTGGTAGCGGGAGTTCTAGCACAGATACGCAGTATTTT
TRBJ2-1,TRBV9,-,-,CASSAGGDEQFF,TGTGCCAGCAGCGCGGGTGGAGACGAGCAGTTCTTC
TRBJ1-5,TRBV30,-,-,CAWSSDWGRPQHF,TGTGCCTGGAGTTCGGACTGGGGAAGGCCCCAGCATTTT
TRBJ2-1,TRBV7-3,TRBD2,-,CASSLRTSGIYEQFF,TGTGCCAGCAGCTTAAGGACTAGCGGGATTTATGAGCAGTTCTTC